This TCR beta chain was obtained from a study of blood T cell dynamics during melanoma immunotherapy. Looking at the study overall: Metastatic melanoma patients received first-line pembrolizumab or nivolumab plus ipilimumab. General study points: At W3, later disease-control patients showed bifurcated PBMC repertoire changes, unlike progressors. The study could not tell melanoma-specific clones from general immune activation.

Germline V gene data show CDR1 as MGHRA and CDR2 as YSYEKL. CDR3 length: 15 residues. Unmatched junction bases numbered 9, after V lost 6 bases and J lost 5 bases. As to time point: pre-treatment baseline. Note on this clone: Its matching antigen is unknown.

Every bulk PBMC sample received the same 350 ng of DNA. Profiled with immunoSEQ multiplex PCR; TCRdb holds only in-frame clones, not every one. In the table there are some 9,900 clones, approximately 90% of which are singletons. The gene calls are TRBV4-1 and TRBJ2-1; TRBD2 aligns across 8 bases. Sample: blood, taken from a patient treated with checkpoint blockade. This receptor was taken from a human donor with melanoma. The chain's CDR3 is CASRLAGTRNNEQFF. The DNA of the CDR3 is TGCGCCAGCAGGTTAGCGGGAACACGCAACAATGAGCAGTTCTTC.